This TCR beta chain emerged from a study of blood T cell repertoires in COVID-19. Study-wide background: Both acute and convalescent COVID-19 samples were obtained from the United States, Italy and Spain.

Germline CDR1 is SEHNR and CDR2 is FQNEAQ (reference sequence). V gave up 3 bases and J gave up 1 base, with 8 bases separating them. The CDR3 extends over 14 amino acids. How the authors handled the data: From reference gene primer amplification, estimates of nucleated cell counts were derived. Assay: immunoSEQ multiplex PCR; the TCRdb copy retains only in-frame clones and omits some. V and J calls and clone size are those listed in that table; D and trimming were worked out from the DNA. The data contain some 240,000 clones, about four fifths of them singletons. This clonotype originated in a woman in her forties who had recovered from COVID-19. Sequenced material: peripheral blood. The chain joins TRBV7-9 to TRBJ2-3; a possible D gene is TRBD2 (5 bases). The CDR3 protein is CASSFTAGTDTQYF. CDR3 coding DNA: TGTGCCAGCAGCTTCACAGCGGGCACAGATACGCAGTATTTT.